Listed below are T cell receptor beta chains from one sample, sequenced in a study of blood T cell repertoires in COVID-19. Generated by immunoSEQ multiplex PCR, the TCRdb table keeps only in-frame clones and is missing some. The sample records 450,000 or so clones, about 90% being singletons. The material sequenced was peripheral blood. The receptors were sampled from a man aged 18 to 30 with COVID-19, enrolled during active disease. CDR3s include the opening cysteine and the closing phenylalanine or tryptophan. The order of the fields is V gene, D gene, clone size, J gene, CDR3 DNA, CDR3 protein. D genes are given only for firm matches. Clone size, where shown, is once, few, many, or a class for clones that have expanded.

v_gene: TRBV24-1
d_gene: NA
abundance: NA
j_gene: TRBJ2-6
CDR3nt: TGTGCCACCAGTGGTAGGGCCAACGTCCTGACTTTC
CDR3aa: CATSGRANVLTF

v_gene: TRBV18
d_gene: NA
abundance: NA
j_gene: TRBJ1-2
CDR3nt: TGTGCCAGCTCACCACCAGAACGGCTGAGAGGTGGCTACACCTTC
CDR3aa: CASSPPERLRGGYTF

v_gene: TRBV2
d_gene: TRBD1
abundance: NA
j_gene: TRBJ1-4
CDR3nt: TGTGCCAGCAATTTACAGGGGGCAACTAATGAAAAACTGTTTTTT
CDR3aa: CASNLQGATNEKLFF

v_gene: TRBV5-3
d_gene: NA
abundance: NA
j_gene: TRBJ1-5
CDR3nt: TGTGCCAGACCCCGGGGGGATAGCAATCAGCCCCAGCATTTT
CDR3aa: CARPRGDSNQPQHF

v_gene: TRBV6-6
d_gene: TRBD1
abundance: NA
j_gene: TRBJ1-1
CDR3nt: TGTGCCAGCAGACAGAACAGGGGGCCTGAAGCTTTCTTT
CDR3aa: CASRQNRGPEAFF

v_gene: TRBV20-1
d_gene: NA
abundance: once
j_gene: TRBJ1-5
CDR3nt: TGCAGTGCTAGTTTTCGGGGGGAGGGGGGGCAGCCCCAGCATTTT
CDR3aa: CSASFRGEGGQPQHF

v_gene: TRBV5-1
d_gene: NA
abundance: NA
j_gene: TRBJ1-6
CDR3nt: TGCGCCAGCAGCTTGGAGGGGGATTCACCCCTCCACTTT
CDR3aa: CASSLEGDSPLHF

v_gene: TRBV30
d_gene: NA
abundance: NA
j_gene: TRBJ2-2
CDR3nt: TGTGCCTACCCGGTGGCCGGGGAGCTGTTTTTT
CDR3aa: CAYPVAGELFF

v_gene: TRBV6-5
d_gene: NA
abundance: NA
j_gene: TRBJ1-1
CDR3nt: TGTGCCAGCAGTCCCGGGGAGGAACGGTTCCCTGAAGCTTTCTTT
CDR3aa: CASSPGEERFPEAFF

v_gene: TRBV4-1
d_gene: NA
abundance: NA
j_gene: TRBJ2-3
CDR3nt: TGCGCCAGCAGCCAGGAACGGACAGATAGCACAGATACGCAGTATTTT
CDR3aa: CASSQERTDSTDTQYF